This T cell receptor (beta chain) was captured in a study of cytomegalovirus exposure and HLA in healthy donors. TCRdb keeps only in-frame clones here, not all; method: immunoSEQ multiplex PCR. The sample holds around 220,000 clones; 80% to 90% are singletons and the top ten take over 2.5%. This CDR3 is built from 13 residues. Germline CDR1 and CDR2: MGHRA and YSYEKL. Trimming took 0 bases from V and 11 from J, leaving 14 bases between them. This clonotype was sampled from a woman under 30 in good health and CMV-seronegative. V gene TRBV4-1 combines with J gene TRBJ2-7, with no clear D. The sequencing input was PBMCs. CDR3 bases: TGCGCCAGCAGCCAAGAAGTTGGCCATGGAGAGTACTTC. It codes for CASSQEVGHGEYF.